A single sample gave rise to the 27 T cell receptor beta chains below, sequenced in a study of cytomegalovirus exposure and HLA in healthy donors. The PCR was carried out with 60 Vbeta primers and 13 Jbeta primers. Assay: immunoSEQ multiplex PCR; the TCRdb copy retains only in-frame clones and omits some. The sample includes around 90,000 clones, over 60% of them seen just once. The material sequenced was PBMCs. The receptors come from a male donor in good health and CMV-seropositive.

V is TRBV5-6 and J is TRBJ1-2; weak D call: TRBD1 (5 bases). The CDR3 contains 14 residues. Germline V gene sequence: CDR1 SGHDT, CDR2 YYEEEE. V lost 5 bases to trimming and J lost 4 bases, with 15 bases between them. CDR3 sequence reads: CASSSGREVYGYTF. In nucleotides, the CDR3 is TGTGCCAGCAGTTCGGGCAGGGAAGTCTATGGCTACACCTTC.

The V gene is TRBV7-9, the J gene TRBJ2-2, with 15 bases lining up with TRBD2. Germline values: CDR1 SEHNR, CDR2 FQNEAQ (reference sequence). CDR3 length: 16 residues. The J segment lost 6 bases and the V segment lost 5 bases, leaving 4 bases of the junction unmatched. CDR3 protein: CASSPGLAGGPGELFF. CDR3 nucleotide sequence: TGTGCCAGCAGCCCGGGACTAGCGGGGGGCCCCGGGGAGCTGTTTTTT.

CDR3 DNA sequence: TGTGCCAGCAGCTTGGAGTTTATGGGGGCCAACACCATATATTTT. Amino acids: CASSLEFMGANTIYF. This chain uses TRBV5-5 with TRBJ1-3; D may be TRBD1 (6 bases). The length of the CDR3 is 15 residues. The germline V and J ends were trimmed by 0 bases and 7 bases, with 14 bases remaining between them. Germline-derived CDR1 and CDR2 are SGHKS and YYEKEE (reference sequence).

The V call is TRBV30, the J call TRBJ1-4, with 8 bases that match TRBD1. The V gene's germline CDR1 is GTSNPN and CDR2 SVGIG (reference sequence). This CDR3 region has 14 residues. Trimming removed 2 bases from V and 7 bases from J; junction bases left unmatched: 6. CDR3 loop: CAWSPQGAVEKLFF. DNA for the CDR3: TGTGCCTGGAGTCCTCAGGGGGCGGTTGAAAAACTGTTTTTT.

This clone turned up a few times. The chain is built from TRBV6-1 and TRBJ2-7; D is perhaps TRBD1 (6 bases). V gave up 5 bases and J gave up 9 bases, with 14 bases separating them. This CDR3 has 12 residues. Germline V gene data show CDR1 as MNHNS and CDR2 as SASEGT. The CDR3 is CASSPGQPGQYF. CDR3 DNA sequence: TGTGCCAGCAGTCCCGGACAGCCCGGGCAGTACTTC.

The CDR3 region is CAWKPTATTEAFF. CDR3 in DNA: TGTGCCTGGAAACCCACAGCCACCACTGAAGCTTTCTTT. J is TRBJ1-1 and V is TRBV30; no reliable D call. V dropped 4 bases and J dropped 4 bases, with 13 bases sitting between them. The CDR3 has 13 amino acids. The germline V gene encodes CDR1 GTSNPN and CDR2 SVGIG (reference sequence).

The chain is built from TRBV6-4 and TRBJ2-3, with TRBD1 matching over 12 bases. The V segment lost 8 bases and the J segment 4 bases; nucleotides outside the gene matches: 7. The CDR3 runs 15 residues. The germline CDR1 and CDR2 sequences are MRHNA and SNTAGT. CDR3 sequence reads: CASSTGTGGPDTQYF. DNA of the CDR3: TGTGCCAGCTCCACCGGGACAGGGGGCCCAGATACGCAGTATTTT.

This rearrangement joins TRBV7-8 to TRBJ1-4; 9 nucleotides line up with TRBD1. The germline V gene has CDR1 SGHVS and CDR2 FQNEAQ. J gave up 5 bases and V 1 base, and 5 bases lay outside the gene matches. CDR3 length: 16 residues. The CDR3 spells CASSLVLGTGNEKLFF. The CDR3 DNA follows: TGTGCCAGCAGCTTAGTCCTGGGGACAGGGAATGAAAAACTGTTTTTT.

The chain links TRBV29-1 to TRBJ2-1; tentative D call: TRBD1 (5 bases). The CDR3 length is 14 residues. V gave up 2 bases and J gave up 3 bases, with 11 bases separating them. Germline V gene lookup returns CDR1 SQVTM and CDR2 ANQGSEA. The CDR3 spells CSVETPTDYNEQFF. The CDR3 DNA follows: TGCAGCGTTGAAACCCCGACAGACTACAATGAGCAGTTCTTC.

The chain has TRBV2 and TRBJ2-3; maybe TRBD2 (6 bases). The V gene lost 4 bases and the J gene lost 2 bases, with 16 bases spanning the gap. Germline values: CDR1 SNHLY, CDR2 FYNNEI. The CDR3 runs to 16 residues. The CDR3 here is CASSGGLAPITDTQYF. DNA for the CDR3: TGTGCCAGCAGTGGGGGCCTAGCGCCAATCACAGATACGCAGTATTTT.

The chain links TRBV5-4 to TRBJ2-7, with D possibly matching TRBD2 (5 bases). CDR1 and CDR2 from the germline V gene are SGHNT and YYREEE (reference sequence). The CDR3 covers 15 residues. V lost 2 bases to trimming and J lost 3 bases, with 15 bases between them. CDR3 loop: CASSLTGTFNYEQYF. DNA of the CDR3: TGTGCCAGCAGCTTAACGGGAACGTTCAACTACGAGCAGTACTTC.

The rearrangement uses TRBV5-1 and TRBJ1-2, with a weak D call TRBD1 (6 bases). The CDR3 length is 13 residues. Trimming shortened V by 4 bases and J by 5 bases, and 12 bases separated the two germline ends. Germline loops: CDR1 SGHRS, CDR2 YFSETQ. CDR3 DNA: TGCGCCAGCAGCGTGGACAGATTGTATGGCTACACCTTC. It codes for CASSVDRLYGYTF.

Concerning this clone: Other nucleotide sequences from this sample produce the same CDR3. This rearrangement joins TRBV5-1 to TRBJ1-1; D is unclear. Germline CDR1 SGHRS, CDR2 YFSETQ. This CDR3 region has 15 residues. The ends were cut back, 0 bases at V and 0 bases at J, with 9 bases in the middle. CDR3 region: CASSLGRTLNTEAFF. The CDR3 DNA sequence: TGCGCCAGCAGCTTGGGGAGGACCTTGAACACTGAAGCTTTCTTT.

There are a few counts of this clone. This chain joins TRBV7-2 and TRBJ1-5, with TRBD1 identical over 9 bases. Per the germline V gene, CDR1 is SGHTA and CDR2 is FQGNSA. V shed 6 bases and J 3 bases; nucleotides not matched to a gene: 6. This CDR3 has 15 amino acids. The DNA for the CDR3 is TGTGCCAGCAGACCCGGGACAGGGTTCAATCAGCCCCAGCATTTT. It translates to CASRPGTGFNQPQHF.

This chain uses TRBV1 with TRBJ2-3; the table's TRBD2 call for D was not verified on the DNA. TRBV1 is flagged as a pseudogene. This CDR3 spans 16 amino acids. The CDR3 protein is CTSSQDQPRRTDTQYF. The CDR3 DNA reads as TGCACCAGCAGCCAAGATCAACCAAGGCGGACAGATACGCAGTATTTT.

DNA for the CDR3: TGTGCCTCAAACGGACTAGGCAATGAGCAGTTCTTC. This gives the protein CASNGLGNEQFF. The gene calls are TRBV7-9 and TRBJ2-1, with 7 bases identical to TRBD2. This CDR3 region has 12 residues. Per the germline V gene, CDR1 is SEHNR and CDR2 is FQNEAQ (reference sequence). Trimming at V came to 11 bases and at J to 6 bases, leaving 7 bases not matched to a gene.

The chain carries TRBV18 and TRBJ1-2; 11 bases are a match to TRBD1. This CDR3 contains 15 residues. Germline lookup yields CDR1 KGHSH and CDR2 LQKENI. Trimming removed 5 bases from V and 6 bases from J; junction bases left unmatched: 8. Written as DNA, the CDR3 is TGTGCCAGCTCAACTAGGACAGGGGGCGACGATGGCTACACCTTC. Its translation is CASSTRTGGDDGYTF. Together with reference TRBV18 and TRBJ1-2, the CDR3 gives the full variable domain: NAGVMQNPRHLVRRRGQEARLRCSPMKGHSHVYWYRQLPEEGLKFMVYLQKENIIDESGMPKERFSAEFPKEGPSILRIQQVVRGDSAAYFCASSTRTGGDDGYTFGSGTRLTVV.

The chain recombines TRBV5-1 with TRBJ1-1, with a tentative D call TRBD1 (5 bases). Trimming removed 3 bases from V and 5 bases from J, with 14 bases in between. Looked up from germline, CDR1 is SGHRS and CDR2 is YFSETQ. There are 14 residues in the CDR3. For the CDR3, the DNA is TGCGCCAGCAGCTCCTCGGGGGGTGGTACTGAAGCTTTCTTT. Protein: CASSSSGGGTEAFF.

This chain uses TRBV7-9 with TRBJ1-2, with D perhaps TRBD1 (5 bases). The ends were cut back, 10 bases at V and 0 bases at J, with 15 bases in the middle. Germline V gene data show CDR1 as SEHNR and CDR2 as FQNEAQ (reference sequence). This CDR3 contains 14 residues. The CDR3 DNA is TGTGCCATTTTTGGGGGGTCGACTAACTATGGCTACACCTTC. It codes for CAIFGGSTNYGYTF.

The chain has TRBV9 and TRBJ1-1, with 8 bases aligning to TRBD1. V trimming: 0 bases; J trimming: 5 bases; junction bases outside the gene matches: 3. Germline-derived CDR1 and CDR2 are SGDLS and YYNGEE. The CDR3 contains 14 residues. Here the CDR3 reads CASSVGQGATEAFF. CDR3 coding DNA: TGTGCCAGCAGCGTAGGTCAGGGGGCGACTGAAGCTTTCTTT.

CDR3 in amino acids: CASSESHGRQEEQYF. The CDR3 coding sequence is TGTGCCAGCAGTGAGTCTCATGGCAGACAAGAGGAGCAGTACTTC. The V and J genes are TRBV25-1 and TRBJ2-7; D unclear. This CDR3 spans 15 amino acids. The germline V gene encodes CDR1 MGHDK and CDR2 SYGVNS. Trimming cost V 3 bases and J 7 bases, with 19 bases left between them.

V and J are TRBV2 and TRBJ1-2; 9 bases align to TRBD1. This CDR3 has 17 residues. Germline V lookup: CDR1 SNHLY, CDR2 FYNNEI. After removal of 4 bases from V and 0 bases from J, the junction contained 9 bases not matched to a gene. In DNA form, the CDR3 reads TGTGCCAGCAGTGGACCGGGACAGGGATCCTCTAACTATGGCTACACCTTC. Translated, it gives CASSGPGQGSSNYGYTF.

This clone was picked up one time. V usage is TRBV28 and J usage is TRBJ1-2, with a possible D match to TRBD1 (6 bases). The V end lost 10 bases, the J end lost 5 bases, and 17 bases lay between the germline ends. Per the germline V gene, CDR1 is MDHEN and CDR2 is SYDVKM. The CDR3 is 13 residues long. CDR3 bases: TGTGCCACCCCGGCCCGCAGGGGATATGGCTACACCTTC. Residues: CATPARRGYGYTF.

This clone was seen once. This chain connects TRBV2 to TRBJ2-2; maybe TRBD1 (5 bases). Looked up from germline, CDR1 is SNHLY and CDR2 is FYNNEI. This CDR3 has 16 amino acids. V dropped 7 bases and J dropped 3 bases, with 18 bases sitting between them. CDR3 amino acids: CASIYSPAGYTGELFF. Here the CDR3 DNA reads TGTGCCAGCATCTACTCGCCAGCAGGGTACACCGGGGAGCTGTTTTTT.

The chain joins TRBV9 to TRBJ1-3, with D possibly matching TRBD1 (5 bases). Trimming removed 2 bases from V and 8 bases from J, with 8 bases in between. The length of the CDR3 is 12 residues. Germline V CDR1 and CDR2: SGDLS, YYNGEE. CDR3 DNA sequence: TGTGCCAGCAGCGTTCAGGGTCACACCATATATTTT. As protein: CASSVQGHTIYF. The variable domain in full, with the rest retrieved from reference TRBV9 and TRBJ1-3, is DSGVTQTPKHLITATGQRVTLRCSPRSGDLSVYWYQQSLDQGLQFLIQYYNGEERAKGNILERFSAQQFPDLHSELNLSSLELGDSALYFCASSVQGHTIYFGEGSWLTVV.

This chain connects TRBV9 to TRBJ1-6, with 7 bases identical to TRBD1. The CDR3 is 19 residues long. The germline gives CDR1 SGDLS, CDR2 YYNGEE. V lost 3 bases to trimming and J lost 0 bases; unmatched junction nucleotides: 12. The CDR3 bases are TGTGCCAGCAGCGCCGGGACAGCAACCTTTCGCTCCTATAATTCACCCCTCCACTTT. Encoded protein: CASSAGTATFRSYNSPLHF.

V and J are TRBV19 and TRBJ2-3; the D gene is possibly TRBD1 (5 bases). Trimming took off 5 bases at V and 4 bases at J, with 10 bases between the two ends. The CDR3 length is 13 residues. Germline V gene lookup returns CDR1 LNHDA and CDR2 SQIVND (reference sequence). The CDR3 spells CASSPQGADTQYF. In DNA form, the CDR3 reads TGTGCCAGTAGTCCCCAAGGGGCAGATACGCAGTATTTT.